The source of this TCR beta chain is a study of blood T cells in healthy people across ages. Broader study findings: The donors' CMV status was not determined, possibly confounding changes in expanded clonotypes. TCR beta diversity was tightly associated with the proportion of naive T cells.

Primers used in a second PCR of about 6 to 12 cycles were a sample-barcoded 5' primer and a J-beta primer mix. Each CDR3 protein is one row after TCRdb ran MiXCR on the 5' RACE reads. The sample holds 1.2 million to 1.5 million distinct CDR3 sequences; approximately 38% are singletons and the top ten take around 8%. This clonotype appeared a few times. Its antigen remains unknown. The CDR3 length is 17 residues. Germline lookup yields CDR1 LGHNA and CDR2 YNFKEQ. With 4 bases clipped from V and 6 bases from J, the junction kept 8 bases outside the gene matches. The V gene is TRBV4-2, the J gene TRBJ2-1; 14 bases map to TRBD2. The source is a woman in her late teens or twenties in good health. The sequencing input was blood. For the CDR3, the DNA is TGTGCCAGCAGCCCTGATGGGACTAGCGGGGGATTCAATGAGCAGTTCTTC. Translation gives CASSPDGTSGGFNEQFF.